What follows are 16 T cell receptor beta chains derived from one specimen sequenced in a study of cytomegalovirus exposure and HLA in healthy donors. It was with 60 Vbeta and 13 Jbeta primers that the PCR ran. Measured with immunoSEQ multiplex PCR; TCRdb has only the in-frame clones, and not every one. The data contain more than 45,000 clones, 70% of them singletons. The sample consisted of PBMCs. These receptor sequences come from an older woman in good health and CMV-seropositive.

This sequence joins TRBV5-4 and TRBJ1-2; 7 bases fit TRBD1. V lost 4 bases and J lost 7; bases outside the gene matches: 13. The CDR3 length is 15 residues. Germline CDR1 is SGHNT and CDR2 is YYREEE (reference sequence). The CDR3 coding sequence is TGTGCCAGCAGCCCCGGGGGACAGCACTATCCTGGCTACACCTTC. It translates to CASSPGGQHYPGYTF.

There are a few counts of this clone. V is TRBV5-5 and J is TRBJ1-6, with D unresolved. Deletions cut 0 bases from V and 5 bases from J, with 9 bases between. The CDR3 sequence is 15 residues long. Per germline, CDR1 SGHKS and CDR2 YYEKEE (reference sequence). DNA for the CDR3: TGTGCCAGCAGCTTGGCGGGGTTGGATAATTCACCCCTCCACTTT. It specifies CASSLAGLDNSPLHF.

The rearrangement uses TRBV7-9 and TRBJ1-3; TRBD1 might be the D (6 bases). The CDR3 sequence is 17 residues long. With 5 bases removed from V and 2 bases from J, the gap between germline ends came to 19 bases. Germline assignment: CDR1 SEHNR and CDR2 FQNEAQ (reference sequence). CDR3 nucleotides: TGTGCCAGCAGCCCAGAGACAGGAACAGCAGCTGGAAACACCATATATTTT. Its translation: CASSPETGTAAGNTIYF.

The chain recombines TRBV10-3 with TRBJ1-3, with 8 bases matching TRBD1. The CDR3 spans 16 residues. The V gene's germline CDR1 is ENHRY and CDR2 SYGVKD. V was pared by 2 bases and J by 3 bases, with 6 bases of the junction left unmatched. CDR3: CAISEEDREDGNTIYF. As DNA, the CDR3 is TGTGCCATCAGTGAGGAGGACAGGGAGGATGGAAACACCATATATTTT.

The rearrangement joins TRBV7-9 to TRBJ1-2, with D maybe TRBD1 (6 bases). V was shortened by 3 bases and J by 8 bases, with 10 bases between the two germline ends. CDR3 length: 12 residues. Germline V gene data show CDR1 as SEHNR and CDR2 as FQNEAQ (reference sequence). The CDR3 DNA follows: TGTGCCAGCAGCTTTTATCAGGGGGGCTACACCTTC. Amino acids: CASSFYQGGYTF.

CDR3 sequence (DNA): TGTGCCAGCAGTCAGTCCTTAGCAGACGAGCAGTACTTC. Translating it yields CASSQSLADEQYF. The genes are TRBV2 and TRBJ2-5; no reliable D call. The end of the DNA is better explained by TRBJ2-7, so the J call may be wrong. CDR1 and CDR2 from the germline V gene are SNHLY and FYNNEI. The CDR3 length is 13 residues.

The rearrangement joins TRBV5-1 to TRBJ2-7, with 9 bases fitting TRBD2. The germline V gene encodes CDR1 SGHRS and CDR2 YFSETQ. With V trimmed by 0 bases and J by 1 base, 5 bases remained unmatched. The CDR3 covers 16 residues. The CDR3: CASSLAAGGLSYEQYF. CDR3 sequence (DNA): TGCGCCAGCAGCTTGGCAGCGGGGGGACTTTCCTACGAGCAGTACTTC. The whole variable domain, remainder taken from reference TRBV5-1 and TRBJ2-7, is KAGVTQTPRYLIKTRGQQVTLSCSPISGHRSVSWYQQTPGQGLQFLFEYFSETQRNKGNFPGRFSGRQFSNSRSEMNVSTLELGDSALYLCASSLAAGGLSYEQYFGPGTRLTVT.

The V call is TRBV19, the J call TRBJ1-1; D is unclear. Germline CDR1 and CDR2: LNHDA and SQIVND (reference sequence). This CDR3 region has 14 residues. Trimming shortened V by 5 bases and J by 1 base, and 11 bases separated the two germline ends. The CDR3 DNA reads as TGTGCCAGTAGTCCCCGGGAGGCGAACACTGAAGCTTTCTTT. Protein product: CASSPREANTEAFF. The whole variable domain, filled in from reference TRBV19 and TRBJ1-1, reads DGGITQSPKYLFRKEGQNVTLSCEQNLNHDAMYWYRQDPGQGLRLIYYSQIVNDFQKGDIAEGYSVSREKKESFPLTVTSAQKNPTAFYLCASSPREANTEAFFGQGTRLTVV.

This chain joins TRBV6-5 and TRBJ1-2, with a possible D match to TRBD1 (6 bases). Germline CDR1 MNHEY, CDR2 SVGAGI. CDR3 size: 15 residues. Trimming left V 0 bases short and J 3 bases short, with 11 bases between. CDR3 protein: CASSYSLGGDYGYTF. The DNA for the CDR3 is TGTGCCAGCAGTTACTCCCTAGGGGGTGACTATGGCTACACCTTC.

The chain is built from TRBV6-6 and TRBJ2-2; 7 bases are a match to TRBD1. The V segment lost 2 bases and the J segment 3 bases; nucleotides outside the gene matches: 6. CDR1 MNHNY and CDR2 SVGAGI come from the germline V gene (reference sequence). The CDR3 loop spans 16 amino acids. The CDR3 reads CASSYGDSYYTGELFF. The CDR3 DNA is TGTGCCAGCAGTTACGGGGACAGCTACTACACCGGGGAGCTGTTTTTT.

The chain links TRBV5-1 to TRBJ2-5; a weak D match, TRBD1 (5 bases). This CDR3 contains 15 residues. The V gene's germline CDR1 is SGHRS and CDR2 YFSETQ. The V gene lost 8 bases and the J gene lost 3 bases, with 20 bases spanning the gap. The CDR3 protein is CASSRGSVEEETQYF. The CDR3 DNA reads TGCGCCAGTAGTAGGGGATCTGTCGAGGAAGAGACCCAGTACTTC.

The chain is built from TRBV6-6 and TRBJ2-7; D gene unclear. The germline V gene encodes CDR1 MNHNY and CDR2 SVGAGI (reference sequence). Between the trimmed V and J ends, which lost 2 bases and 6 bases, there was a span of 5 bases. The CDR3 length is 11 residues. The CDR3 DNA reads TGTGCCAGCAGTTACACCAGCGAGCAGTACTTC. This sequence encodes CASSYTSEQYF.

This clone was recorded a few times. This chain joins TRBV30 and TRBJ1-1; TRBD1 might be the D (5 bases). The CDR3 is 12 amino acids. Germline-derived CDR1 and CDR2 are GTSNPN and SVGIG (reference sequence). V lost 2 bases to trimming and J lost 7 bases, with 11 bases between them. The CDR3 coding sequence is TGTGCCTGGAGTTGGGGGGGGGATGAAGCTTTCTTT. This translates into CAWSWGGDEAFF.

This rearrangement joins TRBV27 to TRBJ2-5; possible D gene TRBD1, 6 bases. Per germline, CDR1 MNHEY and CDR2 SMNVEV (reference sequence). Trimming left V 8 bases short and J 5 bases short, with 24 bases between. The CDR3 is made up of 16 amino acids. CDR3 in amino acids: CASRRSYREIWETQYF. The CDR3 region has the DNA TGTGCCAGCCGCAGGAGCTACAGGGAGATTTGGGAGACCCAGTACTTC.

The CDR3 spells CASRPGGSSYNEQFF. In nucleotides, the CDR3 is TGTGCCAGCAGGCCGGGGGGGAGCTCCTACAATGAGCAGTTCTTC. The chain couples TRBV7-9 to TRBJ2-1; 8 bases are a match to TRBD2. CDR3 size: 15 residues. V dropped 6 bases and J dropped 0; count of bases not matched to a gene: 4. Germline V CDR1 and CDR2: SEHNR, FQNEAQ (reference sequence).

The chain joins TRBV19 to TRBJ2-2, with TRBD1 identical over 8 bases. The CDR3 is 17 amino acids. With V trimmed by 11 bases and J by 4 bases, 18 bases remained unmatched. Germline assignment: CDR1 LNHDA and CDR2 SQIVND (reference sequence). The CDR3 DNA reads TGTGCCTATAATCAAACAGGGGGACTCAACCTCACCGGGGAGCTGTTTTTT. Translating it yields CAYNQTGGLNLTGELFF.